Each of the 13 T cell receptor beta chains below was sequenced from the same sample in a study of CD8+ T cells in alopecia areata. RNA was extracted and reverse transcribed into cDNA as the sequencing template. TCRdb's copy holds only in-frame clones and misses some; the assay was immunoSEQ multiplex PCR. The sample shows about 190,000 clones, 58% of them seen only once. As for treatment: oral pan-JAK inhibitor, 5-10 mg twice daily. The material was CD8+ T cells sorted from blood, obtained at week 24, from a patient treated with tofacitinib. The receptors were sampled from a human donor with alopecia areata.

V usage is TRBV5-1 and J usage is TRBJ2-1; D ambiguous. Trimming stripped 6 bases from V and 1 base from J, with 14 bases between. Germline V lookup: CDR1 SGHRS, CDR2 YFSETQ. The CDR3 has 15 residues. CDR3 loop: CASNYHLGSYNEQFF. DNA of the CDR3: TGCGCCAGCAACTACCATCTGGGGTCCTACAATGAGCAGTTCTTC. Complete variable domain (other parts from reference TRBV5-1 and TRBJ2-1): KAGVTQTPRYLIKTRGQQVTLSCSPISGHRSVSWYQQTPGQGLQFLFEYFSETQRNKGNFPGRFSGRQFSNSRSEMNVSTLELGDSALYLCASNYHLGSYNEQFFGPGTRLTVL.

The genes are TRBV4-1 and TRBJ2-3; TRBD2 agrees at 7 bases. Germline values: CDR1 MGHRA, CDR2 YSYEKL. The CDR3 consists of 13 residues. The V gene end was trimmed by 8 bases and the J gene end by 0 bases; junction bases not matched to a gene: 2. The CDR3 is CASSAGSTDTQYF. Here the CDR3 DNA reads TGCGCCAGCTCAGCGGGGAGCACAGATACGCAGTATTTT.

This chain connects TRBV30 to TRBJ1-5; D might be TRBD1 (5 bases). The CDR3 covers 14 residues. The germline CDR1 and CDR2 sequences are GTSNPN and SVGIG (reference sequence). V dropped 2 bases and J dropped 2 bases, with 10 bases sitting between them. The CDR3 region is CAWSQGSGNQPQHF. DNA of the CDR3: TGTGCCTGGAGTCAGGGTTCGGGCAATCAGCCCCAGCATTTT.

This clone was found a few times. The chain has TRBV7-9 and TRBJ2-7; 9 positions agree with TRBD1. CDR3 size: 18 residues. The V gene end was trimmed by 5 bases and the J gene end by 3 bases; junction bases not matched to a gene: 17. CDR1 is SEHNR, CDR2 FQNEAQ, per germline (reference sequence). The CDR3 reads CASSPPRRGTGYDYEQYF. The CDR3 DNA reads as TGTGCCAGCAGCCCACCCCGCCGGGGGACAGGGTATGACTACGAGCAGTACTTC. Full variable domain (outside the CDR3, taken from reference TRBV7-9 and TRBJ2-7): DTGVSQNPRHKITKRGQNVTFRCDPISEHNRLYWYRQTLGQGPEFLTYFQNEAQLEKSRLLSDRFSAERPKGSFSTLEIQRTEQGDSAMYLCASSPPRRGTGYDYEQYFGPGTRLTVT.

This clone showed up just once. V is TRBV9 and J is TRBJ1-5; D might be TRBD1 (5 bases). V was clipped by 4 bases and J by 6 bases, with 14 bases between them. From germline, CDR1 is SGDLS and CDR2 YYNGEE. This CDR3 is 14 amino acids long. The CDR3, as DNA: TGTGCCAGCAGCCTCGGGCAGGGAGGTCAGCCCCAGCATTTT. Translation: CASSLGQGGQPQHF.

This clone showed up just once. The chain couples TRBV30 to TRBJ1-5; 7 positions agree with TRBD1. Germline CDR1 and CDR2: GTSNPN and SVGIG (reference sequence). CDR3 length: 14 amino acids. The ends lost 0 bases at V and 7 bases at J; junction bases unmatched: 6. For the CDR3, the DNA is TGTGCCTGGAGTGTTGGGCAGGGGGTACAGCCCCAGCATTTT. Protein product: CAWSVGQGVQPQHF.

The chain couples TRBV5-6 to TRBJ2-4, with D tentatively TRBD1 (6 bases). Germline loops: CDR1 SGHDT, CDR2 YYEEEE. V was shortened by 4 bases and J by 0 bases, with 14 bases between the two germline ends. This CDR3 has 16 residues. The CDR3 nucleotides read TGTGCCAGCAGCCTGCGGACAGACGTAGCCAAAAACATTCAGTACTTC. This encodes CASSLRTDVAKNIQYF.

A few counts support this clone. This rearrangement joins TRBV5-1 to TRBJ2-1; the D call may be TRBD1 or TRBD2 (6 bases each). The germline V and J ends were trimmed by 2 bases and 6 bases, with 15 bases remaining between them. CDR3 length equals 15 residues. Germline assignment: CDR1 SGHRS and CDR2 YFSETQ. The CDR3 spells CASSFPGLQGNEQFF. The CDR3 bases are TGCGCCAGCAGCTTCCCCGGACTACAGGGCAATGAGCAGTTCTTC.

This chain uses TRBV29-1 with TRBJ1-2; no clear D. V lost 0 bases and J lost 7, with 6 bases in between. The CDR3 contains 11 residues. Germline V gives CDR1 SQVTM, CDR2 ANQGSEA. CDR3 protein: CSVEDKLGYTF. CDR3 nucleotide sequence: TGCAGCGTTGAAGATAAGCTTGGCTACACCTTC. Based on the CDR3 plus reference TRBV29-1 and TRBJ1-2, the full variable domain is SAVISQKPSRDICQRGTSLTIQCQVDSQVTMMFWYRQQPGQSLTLIATANQGSEATYESGFVIDKFPISRPNLTFSTLTVSNMSPEDSSIYLCSVEDKLGYTFGSGTRLTVV.

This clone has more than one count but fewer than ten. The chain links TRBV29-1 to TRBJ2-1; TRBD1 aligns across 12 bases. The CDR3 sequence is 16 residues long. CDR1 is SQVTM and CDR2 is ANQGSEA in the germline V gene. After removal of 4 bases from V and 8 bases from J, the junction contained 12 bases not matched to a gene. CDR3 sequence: CSVAVGGTGGWDEQFF. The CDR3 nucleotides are TGCAGCGTTGCTGTGGGTGGGACAGGGGGCTGGGATGAGCAGTTCTTC.

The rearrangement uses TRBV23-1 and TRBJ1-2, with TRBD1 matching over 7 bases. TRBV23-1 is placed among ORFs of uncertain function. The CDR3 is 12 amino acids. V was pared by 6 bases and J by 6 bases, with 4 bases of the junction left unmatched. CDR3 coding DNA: TGCGCCAGCAGGGGGGGGACAGATGGCTACACCTTC. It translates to CASRGGTDGYTF.

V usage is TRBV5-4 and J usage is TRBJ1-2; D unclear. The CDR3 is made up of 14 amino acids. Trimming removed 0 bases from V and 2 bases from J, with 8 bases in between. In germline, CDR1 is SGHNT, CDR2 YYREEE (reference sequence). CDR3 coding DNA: TGTGCCAGCAGCTTGGACACGGGGAACTATGGCTACACCTTC. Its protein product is CASSLDTGNYGYTF.

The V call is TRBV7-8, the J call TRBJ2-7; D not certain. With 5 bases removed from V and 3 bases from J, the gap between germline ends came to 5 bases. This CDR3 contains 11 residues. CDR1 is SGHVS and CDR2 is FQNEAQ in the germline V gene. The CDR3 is CASSTNYEQYF. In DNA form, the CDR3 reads TGTGCCAGCAGCACTAACTACGAGCAGTACTTC.